A single sample gave rise to the 24 T cell receptor beta chains below, sequenced in a study of post-analysis software for immune sequencing data. Findings and limits, study-wide: Patients used several TRBV segments, including TRBV5-6, TRBV5-1 and TRBV20-1, more often than controls.

Antigen specificity for these receptors is unknown. Unique molecular identifiers tagged the TCR beta cDNA libraries. MiXCR, run by TCRdb on the PCR reads, gives a single entry per CDR3 protein. Among about 190,000 distinct CDR3 sequences listed, approximately 28% were seen once. The sample taken for sequencing was blood. Source of these receptors: a girl under 18 with multiple sclerosis.

This clonotype was observed at least ten times. The rearrangement links TRBV11-2 to TRBJ2-7; 11 nucleotides match TRBD1. The CDR3 consists of 17 residues. Germline trimming cut 1 base from V and 5 bases from J; bases unmatched to any gene: 10. Germline V gene data show CDR1 as SGHAT and CDR2 as FQNNGV. Here the CDR3 reads CASSLGDRGQGDHEQYF. For the CDR3, the DNA is TGTGCCAGCAGCTTAGGAGATAGGGGACAGGGGGACCACGAGCAGTACTTC.

This clonotype was seen just once. The gene calls are TRBV5-1 and TRBJ2-4, with TRBD2 matching 7 bases. The closer fit of TRBJ2-7 to the DNA end suggests the J call may be wrong. In germline, CDR1 is SGHRS, CDR2 YFSETQ. The CDR3 totals 15 residues. This CDR3 reads CASNPELGGAYEQYF. The CDR3 bases are TGCGCCAGCAACCCGGAGCTGGGAGGGGCCTACGAGCAGTACTTC.

The genes are TRBV6-1 and TRBJ1-5; 7 bases align to TRBD1. This CDR3 has 17 amino acids. Germline-derived CDR1 and CDR2 are MNHNS and SASEGT. After removal of 6 bases from V and 2 bases from J, the junction contained 13 bases not matched to a gene. This CDR3 is CASSAKRGDRGNQPQHF. In nucleotides, the CDR3 is TGTGCCAGCAGCGCTAAAAGGGGTGACAGGGGCAATCAGCCCCAGCATTTT.

The sample holds many counts of this clonotype. The J gene is TRBJ2-7, the V gene TRBV11-2, with TRBD2 matching 13 bases. This CDR3 spans 18 amino acids. Per germline, CDR1 SGHAT and CDR2 FQNNGV. The J segment lost 0 bases and the V segment lost 9 bases, leaving 14 bases of the junction unmatched. This chain's CDR3 is CASRPYGLAGDPSYEQYF. Written as DNA, the CDR3 is TGTGCCAGTCGCCCCTATGGACTAGCGGGGGACCCCTCCTACGAGCAGTACTTC.

In this sample, this clonotype turned up many times. This chain uses TRBV20-1 with TRBJ1-5, with D possibly matching TRBD1 (5 bases). The CDR3 runs 14 residues. Looked up from germline, CDR1 is DFQATT and CDR2 is SNEGSKA (reference sequence). Deletions cut 0 bases from V and 5 bases from J, with 11 bases between. The CDR3 reads CSARDRGGDQPQHF. The CDR3 DNA is TGCAGTGCTAGAGACCGCGGAGGGGATCAGCCCCAGCATTTT.

CDR3 bases: TGTGCCAGCAGCTTTCTAAGTCTGGGTAATGAAAAACTGTTTTTT. It specifies CASSFLSLGNEKLFF. V and J are TRBV7-2 and TRBJ1-4; D unclear. Per germline, CDR1 SGHTA and CDR2 FQGNSA. Trimming shortened V by 3 bases and J by 4 bases, and 12 bases separated the two germline ends. The CDR3 is 15 amino acids.

On this clonotype itself: A much larger clone differs by one base, so this may be a read error. The chain joins TRBV28 to TRBJ2-4; possible D gene TRBD2, 6 bases. The germline gives CDR1 MDHEN, CDR2 SYDVKM. V lost 4 bases and J lost 13, with 32 bases in between. The CDR3 contains 18 residues. CDR3 in DNA: TGTGCCAGCAGTTCACAAATACGGGACGGGGGACCGGAGCGTACCCAGTACTTC. It yields the protein CASSSQIRDGGPERTQYF.

V and J are TRBV5-1 and TRBJ2-2; 7 nucleotides line up with TRBD1. Per the germline V gene, CDR1 is SGHRS and CDR2 is YFSETQ. CDR3 size: 17 residues. Trimming took 4 bases from V and 0 from J; bases not matched to a gene: 9. The CDR3 sequence is CASSHIPGQPNTGELFF. The CDR3, as DNA: TGCGCCAGCAGCCATATCCCGGGACAGCCGAACACCGGGGAGCTGTTTTTT.

This clonotype was detected many times. This sequence joins TRBV3-1 and TRBJ2-7; D may be TRBD1 or TRBD2 (5 bases each). This CDR3 is 13 amino acids long. CDR1 is LGHDT, CDR2 YNNKEL, per germline (reference sequence). V was pared by 4 bases and J by 2 bases, with 9 bases between. The CDR3 reads CASSLRDAYEQYF. The CDR3 DNA reads TGTGCCAGCAGCCTACGGGACGCCTACGAGCAGTACTTC.

This clonotype was counted ten times or more. The chain employs TRBV6-2 or TRBV6-3 and TRBJ2-6, with D unclear. The CDR3 has 16 residues. Germline CDR1 is MNHEY and CDR2 is SVGEGT. The V gene lost 0 bases and the J gene lost 0 bases, with 6 bases spanning the gap. CDR3 protein: CASSYSISSGANVLTF. CDR3 in DNA: TGTGCCAGCAGTTACTCGATATCCTCTGGGGCCAACGTCCTGACTTTC.

CDR3 sequence (DNA): TGTGCCAGCAGCTTCTTCCGGGAACGAGGCGGTTGCAATCAGCCCCAGCATTTT. Protein product: CASSFFRERGGCNQPQHF. V and J are TRBV11-3 and TRBJ1-5; D uncertain. CDR1 and CDR2 from the germline V gene are SGHNT and YENEEA. The CDR3 has 18 amino acids. The ends were cut back, 3 bases at V and 2 bases at J, with 20 bases in the middle.

This clonotype has just a few counts. This chain joins TRBV3-1 and TRBJ1-4, with D tentatively TRBD1 (5 bases). CDR1 and CDR2 (germline): LGHDT, YNNKEL (reference sequence). The CDR3 spans 17 residues. Between the trimmed V and J ends, which lost 3 bases and 0 bases, there was a span of 14 bases. The CDR3 here is CASSQGRPAATNEKLFF. CDR3 DNA: TGTGCCAGCAGCCAGGGACGGCCTGCAGCAACTAATGAAAAACTGTTTTTT.

In its sample, this clonotype was seen many times. The chain is built from TRBV5-1 and TRBJ2-7; D is tentatively TRBD1 or TRBD2 (5 bases each). Germline V CDR1 and CDR2: SGHRS, YFSETQ. The CDR3 has 12 residues. The V end lost 4 bases, the J end lost 6 bases, and 11 bases lay between the germline ends. Written as DNA, the CDR3 is TGCGCCAGCAGCCCGGGGCTAGGCGAGCAGTACTTC. Its translation: CASSPGLGEQYF.

This clonotype was counted a few times. CDR3 region: CASSPSRAVDSEAFF. The CDR3 bases are TGTGCCAGCAGCCCTAGCCGGGCAGTTGACTCTGAAGCTTTCTTT. This chain connects TRBV7-2 to TRBJ1-1, with unresolved D. Deletions cut 5 bases from V and 6 bases from J, with 19 bases between. CDR1 is SGHTA, CDR2 FQGNSA, per germline. There are 15 residues in the CDR3.

About this clonotype: The missing conserved phenylalanine or tryptophan at the end of this CDR3 makes a read error likely. The rearrangement joins TRBV28 to TRBJ2-1, with 10 bases identical to TRBD2. This CDR3 spans 16 amino acids. The junction had 12 bases not matched to a gene; V was cut back by 7 bases and J by 6 bases. Germline V gives CDR1 MDHEN, CDR2 SYDVKM. This chain's CDR3 is CASTKGLAGAGNEQFL. The CDR3 region has the DNA TGTGCCAGCACCAAGGGGCTAGCGGGAGCGGGCAATGAGCAGTTCCTC.

This clonotype was detected ten times or more. CDR3 bases: TGTGCCAGTGGGACCTACCCCTACGAGCAGTACTTC. It codes for CASGTYPYEQYF. The rearrangement joins TRBV19 to TRBJ2-7; TRBD1 or TRBD2 may be the D gene (5 bases each). Trimming shortened V by 8 bases and J by 2 bases, and 10 bases separated the two germline ends. This CDR3 region has 12 residues. In germline, CDR1 is LNHDA, CDR2 SQIVND (reference sequence).

The chain links TRBV12-3 or TRBV12-4 to TRBJ2-7, with a weak D call TRBD1 (6 bases). The CDR3 extends over 15 amino acids. V lost 6 bases, J lost 2 bases, and 17 bases lay in between. Here the CDR3 reads CASSPDRSQAYEQYF. In nucleotides, the CDR3 is TGTGCCAGCAGCCCTGACAGGAGCCAAGCCTACGAGCAGTACTTC.

The sample holds many counts of this clonotype. The V gene is TRBV6-4, the J gene TRBJ2-1; 11 bases are a match to TRBD2. The CDR3 runs 16 residues. Germline V lookup: CDR1 MRHNA, CDR2 SNTAGT. Trimming took 3 bases from V and 3 from J; bases not matched to a gene: 4. The CDR3: CASSEVLAGDYNEQFF. The CDR3 DNA reads as TGTGCCAGCAGTGAAGTACTAGCGGGGGACTACAATGAGCAGTTCTTC.

The V call is TRBV5-5, the J call TRBJ2-1; tentative D call: TRBD1 (6 bases). The DNA end favors TRBJ2-7, so the J call may be wrong. CDR3 length: 17 amino acids. CDR1 and CDR2 (germline): SGHKS, YYEKEE (reference sequence). As DNA, the CDR3 is TGTGCCAGCAGCTTGGTGTCTTTTGGACAGACCATCCATGAGCAGTACTTC. It yields the protein CASSLVSFGQTIHEQYF.

Points on this clonotype: Being one base from a much bigger clone, this may be a read error. The chain carries TRBV20-1 and TRBJ2-1; D possibly matches TRBD1 or TRBD2 (6 bases each). The J call may be in error: the DNA end matches TRBJ2-7 better. CDR3 length equals 16 residues. Germline V CDR1 and CDR2: DFQATT, SNEGSKA (reference sequence). The CDR3 nucleotides read TGCAGTGCTAGAGATTATGAAGGGGGGTCCTACAATGAGCAGTACTTC. Translating it yields CSARDYEGGSYNEQYF.

The J gene is TRBJ1-5, the V gene TRBV28; D is possibly TRBD1 (5 bases). Germline values: CDR1 MDHEN, CDR2 SYDVKM. This CDR3 is 12 amino acids long. V was shortened by 7 bases and J by 6 bases, with 10 bases between the two germline ends. The CDR3 nucleotides read TGTGCCAGCACCCGAAGGGGTCAGCCCCAGCATTTT. This codes for CASTRRGQPQHF.

In regard to this clonotype: A junction end diverges from the germline sequence, so it may reflect a read error. The chain is built from TRBV7-2 and TRBJ2-3, with 8 nucleotides matching TRBD2. CDR3 length: 16 residues. The germline V gene encodes CDR1 SGHTA and CDR2 FQGNSA. CDR3 in DNA: TGTGTCAGCAGCCACAGACGAGCGGGAGAGACGGGGACGCAGTATTTT. Encoded protein: CVSSHRRAGETGTQYF.

Turning to this clonotype: A single base separates this from a much larger clone, so it may be a read error. CDR3 DNA: TGCTGTGCTAGAGTCGCGGGAGGTCCCTACGAGCAGTACTTC. Amino acids: CCARVAGGPYEQYF. V gene TRBV20-1 combines with J gene TRBJ2-7, with 8 positions matching TRBD2. The germline V gene encodes CDR1 DFQATT and CDR2 SNEGSKA (reference sequence). This CDR3 region has 14 residues.

A few counts support this clonotype. The J gene is TRBJ1-2, the V gene TRBV18; D remains unclear. The CDR3 loop spans 12 amino acids. The V end lost 5 bases, the J end lost 4 bases, and 8 bases lay between the germline ends. The germline gives CDR1 KGHSH, CDR2 LQKENI. The CDR3 sequence is CASSVDVYGYTF. The DNA of the CDR3 is TGTGCCAGCTCAGTGGACGTCTATGGCTACACCTTC.